Listed below are T cell receptor beta chains from one sample, sequenced in a study of CXCR3-negative and CXCR3-positive naive CD8 T cells. Using the 5' RACE reads, TCRdb records one entry per CDR3 protein without DNA. This sample contains around 140,000 distinct CDR3 sequences. The sample was naive CXCR3- CD8+ T cells from blood. The receptor source for this set is a human donor in good health. Some clones in this sample may be carry-over from other donors' samples. The CDR3 runs from the conserved cysteine through the conserved F or W.

>15|TRBJ2-7|TRBV6-1
CASSVPLAGPYEQYF
>17|TRBJ2-3|TRBV2
CASSEGGSRRSTDTQYF
>17|TRBJ2-1|TRBV10-3
CAISESLGGGFHNEQFF
>17|TRBJ1-6|TRBV15
CATSRDSAEVLGSPLHF
>14|TRBJ2-7|TRBV7-9
CASSPGTGEREQYF
>14|TRBJ1-1|TRBV21-1
CASSKTGRLTEAFF
>15|TRBJ2-7|TRBV3-1
CASSSYGGGIYEQYF
>14|TRBJ2-1|TRBV20-1
CSARVLAGGNEQFF
>14|TRBJ1-4|TRBV12-3/TRBV12-4
CASSFTDMGEKLFF
>15|TRBJ2-1|TRBV20-1
CSARDGGGAYNEQFF
>13|TRBJ2-1|TRBV4-1
CASSHQGGGEQFF
>14|TRBJ2-7|TRBV7-9
CASSPWQVAYEQYF
>17|TRBJ2-2|TRBV4-2
CASSQVTRTGDTGELFF
>13|TRBJ2-7|TRBV7-9
CASSGQESYEQYF
>13|TRBJ1-2|TRBV15
CATSSPTNYGYTF
>12|TRBJ2-1|TRBV28
CASRTMNNEQFF
>16|TRBJ1-6|TRBV7-6
CASSLAPISQDSPLHF
>13|TRBJ2-2|TRBV29-1
CSVEKGNTGELFF
>16|TRBJ2-3|TRBV3-1
CASSRPGREVTDTQYF
>12|TRBJ2-1|TRBV7-9
CASLDLWHEQFF
>16|TRBJ2-7|TRBV28
CASRPAGTSGAYEQYF
>14|TRBJ2-7|TRBV11-2
CASSLEGLAGKQYF
>11|TRBJ2-1|TRBV29-1
CSVVPYNEQFF
>14|TRBJ2-1|TRBV20-1
CSASGLAGFNEQFF
>13|TRBJ2-3|TRBV29-1
CSVEEVADHTQYF